One T cell receptor (beta chain) is described in this entry. The germline CDR1 and CDR2 sequences are SEHNR and FQNEAQ (reference sequence). This CDR3 spans 18 amino acids. It was with a sample-barcoded 5' primer and a J-beta primer mix that a second PCR of roughly 6 to 12 cycles was run. TCRdb redid the calling of the 5' RACE reads with MiXCR, one entry per CDR3 protein. The table includes approximately 760,000 distinct CDR3 sequences, 25% detected once. Individuals who donated were healthy Caucasians from Russia aged about 6 to 90. The sample is drawn from a study of blood T cells in healthy people across ages. The same sample was also used in a study of T cells of mothers and their children. That study adds: The second PCR's M1S primer added sample barcodes and 2-4 random nucleotides.

Sequencing input: blood. The chain links TRBV7-9 to TRBJ2-1, with D perhaps given as TRBD1 or TRBD2 (6 bases each). Gene TRBJ2-5 matches the end of the DNA better, so the J call may be wrong. This clonotype originated in a boy aged 5-17 years in good health. CDR3 residues: CASSHPRGVVRFQETQYF. CDR3 nucleotides: TGTGCCAGCAGCCATCCAAGGGGGGTGGTCAGATTCCAAGAGACCCAGTACTTC.